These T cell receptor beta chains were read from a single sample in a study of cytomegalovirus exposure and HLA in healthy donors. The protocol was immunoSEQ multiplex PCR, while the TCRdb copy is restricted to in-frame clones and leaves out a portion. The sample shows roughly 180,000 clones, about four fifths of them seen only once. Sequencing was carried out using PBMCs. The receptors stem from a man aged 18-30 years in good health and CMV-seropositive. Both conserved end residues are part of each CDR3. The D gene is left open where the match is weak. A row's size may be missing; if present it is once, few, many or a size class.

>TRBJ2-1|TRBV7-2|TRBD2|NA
CASSLGSGGREQFF
TGTGCCAGCAGCTTAGGATCGGGGGGGCGGGAGCAGTTCTTC
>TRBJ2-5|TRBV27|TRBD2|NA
CASSLSPTSGRETQYF
TGTGCCAGCAGTTTATCCCCCACTAGCGGGAGGGAGACCCAGTACTTC
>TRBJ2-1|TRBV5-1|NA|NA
CASSLAALGRGAFF
TGCGCCAGCAGCTTGGCCGCTTTGGGACGGGGGGCGTTCTTC
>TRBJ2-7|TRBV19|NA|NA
CASSSPGTRYEQYF
TGTGCCAGTAGTTCACCCGGGACAAGATACGAGCAGTACTTC
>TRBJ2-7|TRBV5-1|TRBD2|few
CASSSLAGSGEQYF
TGCGCCAGCAGTTCGCTAGCGGGATCGGGGGAGCAGTACTTC
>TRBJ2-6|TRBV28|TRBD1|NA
CASSLGDRGSGANVLTF
TGTGCCAGCAGTTTAGGGGACAGGGGCTCTGGGGCCAACGTCCTGACTTTC
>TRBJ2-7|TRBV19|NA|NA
CASHGGRDYEQYF
TGTGCCAGCCATGGAGGGCGCGACTACGAGCAGTACTTC
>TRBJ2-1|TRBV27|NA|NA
CASSFGLYNEQFF
TGTGCCAGCAGTTTCGGACTTTACAATGAGCAGTTCTTC
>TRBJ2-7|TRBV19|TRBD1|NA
CASSMGQGAYEQYF
TGTGCCAGTAGTATGGGACAGGGCGCCTACGAGCAGTACTTC
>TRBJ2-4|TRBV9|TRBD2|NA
CASSGGGTKNIQYF
TGTGCCAGCAGCGGGGGGGGGACCAAAAACATTCAGTACTTC
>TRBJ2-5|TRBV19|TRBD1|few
CASSRGQQETQYF
TGTGCCAGTAGTAGGGGACAGCAAGAGACCCAGTACTTC
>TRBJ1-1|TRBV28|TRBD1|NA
CASSLRARQGGTEAFF
TGTGCCAGCAGCTTGCGAGCTAGACAGGGAGGTACTGAAGCTTTCTTT
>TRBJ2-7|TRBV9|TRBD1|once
CASSPTGSYEQYF
TGTGCCAGCAGCCCGACAGGGTCCTACGAGCAGTACTTC
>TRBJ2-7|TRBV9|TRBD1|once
CASSLFGTGTSYEQYF
TGTGCCAGCAGTCTCTTTGGGACAGGGACCTCCTACGAGCAGTACTTC
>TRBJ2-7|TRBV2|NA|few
CASSEQYEQYF
TGTGCCAGCAGTGAACAGTACGAGCAGTACTTC
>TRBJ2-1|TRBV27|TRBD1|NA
CASTSPPGQGEFF
TGTGCCAGCACCTCACCACCGGGACAGGGTGAGTTCTTC
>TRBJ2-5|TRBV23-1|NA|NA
CASSRRRRDGAGRAVQETQYF
TGCGCCAGCAGTCGGCGAAGGAGGGACGGGGCTGGGCGGGCTGTACAAGAGACCCAGTACTTC
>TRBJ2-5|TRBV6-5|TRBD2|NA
CASSYGVGGSGETQYF
TGTGCCAGCAGTTACGGTGTCGGGGGGTCGGGAGAGACCCAGTACTTC
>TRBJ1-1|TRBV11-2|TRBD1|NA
CASSWDREAFF
TGTGCCAGCAGCTGGGACAGGGAAGCTTTCTTT
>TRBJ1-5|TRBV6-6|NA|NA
CASSYSARGQDQPQHF
TGTGCCAGCAGTTACTCGGCCAGGGGTCAGGATCAGCCCCAGCATTTT
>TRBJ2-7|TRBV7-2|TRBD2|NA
CASSARLAGPYEQYF
TGTGCCAGCAGCGCCCGTCTAGCGGGTCCCTACGAGCAGTACTTC
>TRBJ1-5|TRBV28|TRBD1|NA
CASSLGQGNQPQHF
TGTGCCAGCAGTCTTGGACAGGGGAATCAGCCCCAGCATTTT